Listed here are 31 T cell receptor beta chains from one sample, sequenced in a study of cytomegalovirus exposure and HLA in healthy donors. In the PCR, 60 Vbeta and 13 Jbeta primers were used. Assay used: immunoSEQ multiplex PCR; TCRdb lists only in-frame clones, some missing. The sample consists of 150,000 or so clones, roughly 80% of them appearing once. The specimen sequenced was PBMCs. These receptors all come from a male donor in good health and CMV-seropositive.

The chain employs TRBV5-1 and TRBJ2-1, with unresolved D. This CDR3 has 14 amino acids. Trimming pared 4 bases from V and 8 bases from J, leaving 16 bases between. From germline, CDR1 is SGHRS and CDR2 YFSETQ. The CDR3 protein is CASSLTNSAHEQFF. The CDR3 coding sequence is TGCGCCAGCAGCCTAACAAACAGTGCCCATGAGCAGTTCTTC.

This chain joins TRBV19 and TRBJ2-7; a weak D match, TRBD2 (5 bases). Germline V gene data show CDR1 as LNHDA and CDR2 as SQIVND (reference sequence). The CDR3 covers 14 residues. Trimming stripped 3 bases from V and 3 bases from J, with 12 bases between. The CDR3 loop reads CASSMTGRIYEQYF. The DNA for the CDR3 is TGTGCCAGTAGTATGACGGGAAGGATCTACGAGCAGTACTTC.

The chain recombines TRBV5-6 with TRBJ2-1; possible D gene TRBD2, 5 bases. Germline lookup yields CDR1 SGHDT and CDR2 YYEEEE. V lost 2 bases to trimming and J lost 3 bases, with 12 bases between them. The CDR3 has 15 residues. CDR3 bases: TGTGCCAGCAGCTTACCGGGAAGGTTCTACAATGAGCAGTTCTTC. This gives the protein CASSLPGRFYNEQFF.

The chain recombines TRBV6-1 with TRBJ1-2, with 7 bases matching TRBD1. Per the germline V gene, CDR1 is MNHNS and CDR2 is SASEGT. CDR3 length: 12 amino acids. The J segment lost 7 bases and the V segment lost 6 bases, leaving 5 bases of the junction unmatched. The CDR3 DNA reads as TGTGCCAGCAGCCTGACAGGGAGTGGCTACACCTTC. Its translation: CASSLTGSGYTF.

The V call is TRBV9, the J call TRBJ1-1; 7 nucleotides line up with TRBD1. V dropped 1 base and J dropped 2; count of bases not matched to a gene: 5. Germline V CDR1 and CDR2: SGDLS, YYNGEE. This CDR3 contains 15 residues. The CDR3 sequence is CASSVLDRLNTEAFF. CDR3 sequence (DNA): TGTGCCAGCAGCGTATTGGACAGGCTAAACACTGAAGCTTTCTTT.

V is TRBV7-9 and J is TRBJ1-2, with D maybe TRBD1 (6 bases). The V and J ends lost 5 bases and 0 bases respectively, with 13 bases between them. The length of the CDR3 is 15 residues. Germline loops: CDR1 SEHNR, CDR2 FQNEAQ (reference sequence). In nucleotides, the CDR3 is TGTGCCAGCAGCCGCACAGGGTGGCCTAACTATGGCTACACCTTC. This encodes CASSRTGWPNYGYTF.

The V gene is TRBV6-6, the J gene TRBJ2-7; the match to TRBD2 covers 8 bases. This CDR3 is built from 15 residues. CDR1 is MNHNY and CDR2 is SVGAGI in the germline V gene (reference sequence). J was trimmed by 4 bases and V by 6 bases; bases with no gene match: 11. The CDR3 loop reads CASRHGGAGVYEQYF. The CDR3 coding sequence is TGTGCCAGCAGGCACGGAGGAGCGGGAGTTTACGAGCAGTACTTC.

The rearrangement joins TRBV28 to TRBJ1-5; unclear D gene. Trimming took 8 bases from V and 5 from J, leaving 16 bases between them. Germline CDR1 is MDHEN and CDR2 is SYDVKM. This CDR3 is 14 amino acids long. The DNA of the CDR3 is TGTGCCAGCCTCCCCCCAAACGACTATCAGCCCCAGCATTTT. Protein sequence: CASLPPNDYQPQHF. The complete variable domain, with remaining parts taken from reference TRBV28 and TRBJ1-5, reads DVKVTQSSRYLVKRTGEKVFLECVQDMDHENMFWYRQDPGLGLRLIYFSYDVKMKEKGDIPEGYSVSREKKERFSLILESASTNQTSMYLCASLPPNDYQPQHFGDGTRLSIL.

Of note for this clone: This sample also contains other DNA sequences that code for the same CDR3. This chain joins TRBV18 and TRBJ2-7; D is ambiguous. The CDR3 has 12 amino acids. V dropped 6 bases and J dropped 0 bases, with 6 bases sitting between them. Germline loops: CDR1 KGHSH, CDR2 LQKENI. CDR3 DNA: TGTGCCAGCTCTCCCAGCTCCTACGAGCAGTACTTC. Residues: CASSPSSYEQYF.

This clone has more than one count but fewer than ten. The chain joins TRBV27 to TRBJ1-4; 8 nucleotides line up with TRBD1. Per the germline V gene, CDR1 is MNHEY and CDR2 is SMNVEV (reference sequence). J was trimmed by 7 bases and V by 3 bases; bases with no gene match: 7. The CDR3 is made up of 15 amino acids. The CDR3 loop reads CASSFGQGYAEKLFF. The CDR3, as DNA: TGTGCCAGCAGTTTCGGACAGGGTTATGCTGAAAAACTGTTTTTT.

This chain uses TRBV14 with TRBJ1-3; D is unclear. CDR3 size: 13 residues. CDR1 is SGHDN and CDR2 is FVKESK in the germline V gene. V lost 4 bases and J lost 3, with 7 bases in between. The CDR3 loop reads CASSPYSGNTIYF. In DNA, the CDR3 is TGTGCCAGCAGCCCGTACAGTGGAAACACCATATATTTT.

V gene TRBV6-1 combines with J gene TRBJ1-2; no clear D. V gave up 2 bases and J gave up 6 bases, with 16 bases separating them. The CDR3 extends over 15 amino acids. The germline CDR1 and CDR2 sequences are MNHNS and SASEGT. The DNA for the CDR3 is TGTGCCAGCAGTGAATTTAGCCGGAACGTCAATGGCTACACCTTC. It is translated as CASSEFSRNVNGYTF.

This sequence joins TRBV9 and TRBJ1-5, with 8 nucleotides matching TRBD1. The CDR3 sequence is 14 residues long. Germline CDR1 and CDR2: SGDLS and YYNGEE. J gave up 7 bases and V 0 bases, and 3 bases lay outside the gene matches. The CDR3 DNA reads TGTGCCAGCAGCGTAGGGACAGGGACACAGCCCCAGCATTTT. Amino acid sequence: CASSVGTGTQPQHF.

The CDR3 spells CASSDRRDTYEQYF. The CDR3 region has the DNA TGTGCCAGTAGCGACCGCCGGGACACCTACGAGCAGTACTTC. The chain joins TRBV19 to TRBJ2-7, with a tentative D call TRBD1 (6 bases). Trimming took off 6 bases at V and 2 bases at J, with 14 bases between the two ends. Germline assignment: CDR1 LNHDA and CDR2 SQIVND (reference sequence). The CDR3 is 14 amino acids. Supplemented by reference TRBV19 and TRBJ2-7, the full variable domain reads DGGITQSPKYLFRKEGQNVTLSCEQNLNHDAMYWYRQDPGQGLRLIYYSQIVNDFQKGDIAEGYSVSREKKESFPLTVTSAQKNPTAFYLCASSDRRDTYEQYFGPGTRLTVT.

The V gene is TRBV30, the J gene TRBJ2-3, with 7 nucleotides matching TRBD2. After removal of 6 bases from V and 10 bases from J, the junction contained 10 bases not matched to a gene. The CDR3 spans 12 residues. CDR1 GTSNPN and CDR2 SVGIG come from the germline V gene (reference sequence). CDR3 sequence: CACRASGVPQYF. The CDR3 DNA reads TGTGCCTGTAGGGCAAGCGGGGTGCCGCAGTATTTT. Based on the CDR3 plus reference TRBV30 and TRBJ2-3, the full variable domain is SQTIHQWPATLVQPVGSPLSLECTVEGTSNPNLYWYRQAAGRGLQLLFYSVGIGQISSEVPQNLSASRPQDRQFILSSKKLLLSDSGFYLCACRASGVPQYFGPGTRLTVL.

The V and J genes are TRBV21-1 and TRBJ2-2; the table's D gene call, TRBD1, was not cross checked with the DNA. TRBV21-1 has pseudogene status. The CDR3 runs 20 residues. The CDR3 reads CASSKWPGQGARANTGELFF. In DNA form, the CDR3 reads TGTGCCAGCAGCAAATGGCCGGGACAGGGGGCCCGCGCGAACACCGGGGAGCTGTTTTTT.

The chain links TRBV5-1 to TRBJ1-1; D perhaps matches TRBD1 (6 bases). The CDR3 length is 13 residues. The germline V and J ends were trimmed by 4 bases and 4 bases, with 11 bases remaining between them. Germline CDR1 is SGHRS and CDR2 is YFSETQ. The CDR3, as DNA: TGCGCCAGCAGCCTCACAGGGTTCACTGAAGCTTTCTTT. Its protein is CASSLTGFTEAFF.

This clone was seen a handful of times. V and J are TRBV10-1 and TRBJ2-3; D not certain. Per germline, CDR1 WNHNN and CDR2 SYGVQD (reference sequence). Trimming removed 5 bases from V and 2 bases from J, with 11 bases in between. This CDR3 has 14 residues. This CDR3 reads CASSPALTTDTQYF. CDR3 DNA sequence: TGCGCCAGCAGTCCAGCGCTTACCACAGATACGCAGTATTTT.

The J gene is TRBJ2-7, the V gene TRBV13; 8 bases fit TRBD1. Germline V gene data show CDR1 as PRHDT and CDR2 as FYEKMQ (reference sequence). The V and J ends lost 2 bases and 7 bases, in that order; junction bases with no gene match: 22. The CDR3 has 19 residues. CDR3 DNA sequence: TGTGCCAGCAGCTTACGTGTAGTCGTTGGCAGGGGGCTAACGGGGGAGCAGTACTTC. It yields the protein CASSLRVVVGRGLTGEQYF. Together with reference TRBV13 and TRBJ2-7, the CDR3 gives the full variable domain: AAGVIQSPRHLIKEKRETATLKCYPIPRHDTVYWYQQGPGQDPQFLISFYEKMQSDKGSIPDRFSAQQFSDYHSELNMSSLELGDSALYFCASSLRVVVGRGLTGEQYFGPGTRLTVT.

This clone was seen a single time. DNA of the CDR3: TGTGCCAGCAGCCAAGGGATCTTGGGCGGGGCCTTCAATGAGCAGTTCTTC. Translation: CASSQGILGGAFNEQFF. The chain employs TRBV4-2 and TRBJ2-1; maybe TRBD2 (6 bases). V shed 1 base and J shed 6 bases, with 19 bases lying between them. Germline loops: CDR1 LGHNA, CDR2 YNFKEQ. This CDR3 has 17 residues.

CDR3 amino acids: CASSLAGLTTDSPLHF. CDR3 coding DNA: TGTGCCAGCAGCTTAGCTGGACTCACAACGGATTCACCCCTCCACTTT. The rearrangement links TRBV7-8 to TRBJ1-6; the D is unclear. Trimming took off 0 bases at V and 8 bases at J, with 14 bases between the two ends. The germline gives CDR1 SGHVS, CDR2 FQNEAQ. This CDR3 has 16 amino acids.

CDR3: CASSFAGRTDTQYF. Written as DNA, the CDR3 is TGTGCCAGCAGCTTTGCAGGGCGCACAGATACGCAGTATTTT. The chain combines TRBV7-2 with TRBJ2-3; D might be TRBD1 (5 bases). From germline, CDR1 is SGHTA and CDR2 FQGNSA. The CDR3 is 14 amino acids. Trimming removed 3 bases from V and 1 base from J, with 8 bases in between.

This chain joins TRBV2 and TRBJ1-4; no clear D gene. V shed 3 bases and J shed 8 bases, with 13 bases lying between them. The length of the CDR3 is 14 residues. Germline CDR1 reads SNHLY; CDR2 reads FYNNEI. The chain's CDR3 is CASSEGGIGEKLFF. The CDR3 DNA follows: TGTGCCAGCAGTGAGGGAGGGATTGGCGAAAAACTGTTTTTT.

The rearrangement uses TRBV30 and TRBJ1-5; tentatively, D is TRBD1 (6 bases). V was cut by 2 bases and J by 4 bases, with 15 bases left in between. Germline values: CDR1 GTSNPN, CDR2 SVGIG (reference sequence). CDR3 length: 15 amino acids. CDR3 sequence: CAWSFRGARNQPQHF. The DNA of the CDR3 is TGTGCCTGGAGTTTCCGGGGGGCGAGGAATCAGCCCCAGCATTTT.

This clone was found once. The J gene is TRBJ2-5, the V gene TRBV7-9, with D unclear. Looked up from germline, CDR1 is SEHNR and CDR2 is FQNEAQ (reference sequence). Trimming removed 5 bases from V and 0 bases from J, with 10 bases in between. This CDR3 spans 14 amino acids. The chain's CDR3 is CASSGGWDQETQYF. CDR3 DNA sequence: TGTGCCAGCAGCGGCGGATGGGACCAAGAGACCCAGTACTTC.

The chain combines TRBV7-2 with TRBJ1-4; weak D call: TRBD1 (5 bases). The germline CDR1 and CDR2 sequences are SGHTA and FQGNSA. This CDR3 spans 15 amino acids. V was pared by 4 bases and J by 5 bases, with 14 bases between. CDR3 residues: CASSSGGFGNEKLFF. The CDR3 nucleotides read TGTGCCAGCAGCTCCGGGGGGTTTGGGAATGAAAAACTGTTTTTT.

CDR3 amino acids: CASIRDRAYEQYF. CDR3 sequence (DNA): TGTGCCAGCATTAGAGACAGGGCTTACGAGCAGTACTTC. V usage is TRBV2 and J usage is TRBJ2-7; 7 nucleotides align to TRBD1. The CDR3 totals 13 residues. Germline values: CDR1 SNHLY, CDR2 FYNNEI. Trimming took 7 bases from V and 4 from J; bases not matched to a gene: 7.

The genes are TRBV5-1 and TRBJ1-2, with D possibly TRBD1 on 5 matching bases. The CDR3 spans 16 residues. Germline CDR1 and CDR2: SGHRS and YFSETQ. V lost 3 bases, J lost 2 bases, and 17 bases lay in between. In DNA, the CDR3 is TGCGCCAGCAGCTATGGGCGACAGCGACGAAACTATGGCTACACCTTC. It translates to CASSYGRQRRNYGYTF.

The V gene is TRBV4-1, the J gene TRBJ1-2, with no clear D. V shed 0 bases and J shed 3 bases, with 11 bases lying between them. The V gene's germline CDR1 is MGHRA and CDR2 YSYEKL. The CDR3 contains 15 residues. CDR3: CASSQDSQLHYGYTF. The DNA for the CDR3 is TGCGCCAGCAGCCAAGATTCACAGTTGCACTATGGCTACACCTTC.

This sequence joins TRBV28 and TRBJ2-7, with 9 bases that match TRBD1. Per germline, CDR1 MDHEN and CDR2 SYDVKM. This CDR3 contains 15 residues. The V gene end was trimmed by 5 bases and the J gene end by 7 bases; junction bases not matched to a gene: 12. CDR3 protein: CASSKRDRVREEQYF. In nucleotides, the CDR3 is TGTGCCAGCAGTAAGCGGGACAGGGTACGAGAGGAGCAGTACTTC.

This clone was seen once. The V and J genes are TRBV4-3 and TRBJ2-5, with D tentatively TRBD2 (6 bases). Germline values: CDR1 LGHNA, CDR2 YSLEER. This CDR3 region has 15 residues. The ends were cut back, 1 base at V and 0 bases at J, with 9 bases in the middle. CDR3 in DNA: TGCGCCAGCAGCCAAGGTGGGACTTACCAAGAGACCCAGTACTTC. As protein: CASSQGGTYQETQYF.